Here is one T cell receptor (beta chain) with its context. TCRdb's table, derived via immunoSEQ multiplex PCR, lists solely in-frame clones and lacks some. The repertoire holds over a million clones, with approximately 80% as singletons. CDR3 length: 14 amino acids. Germline assignment: CDR1 SGHRS and CDR2 YFSETQ. V lost 1 base to trimming and J lost 3 bases, with 11 bases between them. The data were taken from a study of shared clonotypes between healthy human individuals. The specimen sequenced was memory CD4+ T cells from PBMCs. Sample subset: CD45RA-negative fraction. The genes are TRBV5-1 and TRBJ2-7; D unresolved. The clonotype was recovered from a man aged 18 to 35 in good health. Some clones in this sample may be carry-over from other donors' samples. DNA for the CDR3: TGCGCCAGCAGCTTGCTCACCCCGGGCTACGAGCAGTACTTC. Amino acids: CASSLLTPGYEQYF.